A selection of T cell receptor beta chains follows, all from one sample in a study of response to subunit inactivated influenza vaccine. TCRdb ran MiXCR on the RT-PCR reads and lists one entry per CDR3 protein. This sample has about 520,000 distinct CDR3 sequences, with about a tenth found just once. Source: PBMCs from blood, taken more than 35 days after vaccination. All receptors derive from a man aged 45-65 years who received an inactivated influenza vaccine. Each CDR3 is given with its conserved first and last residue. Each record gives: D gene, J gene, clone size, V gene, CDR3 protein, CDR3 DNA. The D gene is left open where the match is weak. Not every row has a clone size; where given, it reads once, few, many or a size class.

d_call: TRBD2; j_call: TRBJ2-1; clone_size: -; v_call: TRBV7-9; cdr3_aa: CASSGTLAGSYNEQFF; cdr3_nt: TGTGCCAGCAGCGGGACACTAGCGGGCTCCTACAATGAGCAGTTCTTC
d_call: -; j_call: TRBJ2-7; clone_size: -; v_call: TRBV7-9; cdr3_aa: CASSPGFSYEQYF; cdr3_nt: TGTGCCAGCAGCCCCGGGTTCTCCTACGAGCAGTACTTC
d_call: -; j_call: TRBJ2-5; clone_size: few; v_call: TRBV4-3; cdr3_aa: CASSQDFGGIGTQYF; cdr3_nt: TGCGCCAGCAGCCAAGATTTCGGGGGCATCGGGACCCAGTACTTC
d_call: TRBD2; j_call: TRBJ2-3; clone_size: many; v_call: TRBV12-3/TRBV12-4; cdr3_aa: CASSYLTSGGTPDTQYF; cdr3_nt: TGTGCCAGCAGCTACTTGACTAGCGGGGGGACTCCAGATACGCAGTATTTT
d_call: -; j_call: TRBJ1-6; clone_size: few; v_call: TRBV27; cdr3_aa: CASSPDRVRGPYNSPLHF; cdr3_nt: TGTGCCAGCAGTCCAGATCGGGTTAGGGGACCCTATAATTCACCCCTCCACTTT
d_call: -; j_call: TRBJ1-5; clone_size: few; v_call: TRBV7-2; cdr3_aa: CASSLGSFSNQPQHF; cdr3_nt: TGTGCCAGCAGCTTAGGCAGTTTTAGCAATCAGCCCCAGCATTTT
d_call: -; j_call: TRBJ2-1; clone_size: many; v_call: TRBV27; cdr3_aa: CASSLRGRDNEQFF; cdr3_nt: TGTGCCAGCAGTTTAAGAGGGAGAGACAATGAGCAGTTCTTC
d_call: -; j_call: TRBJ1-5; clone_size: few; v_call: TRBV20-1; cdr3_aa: CSARETGARQPQHF; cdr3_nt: TGCAGTGCTAGAGAGACGGGGGCACGCCAGCCCCAGCATTTT
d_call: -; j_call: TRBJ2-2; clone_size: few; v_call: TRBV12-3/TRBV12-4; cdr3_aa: CASSFHAPPGELFF; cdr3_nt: TGTGCCAGCAGTTTCCACGCCCCCCCCGGGGAGCTGTTTTTT
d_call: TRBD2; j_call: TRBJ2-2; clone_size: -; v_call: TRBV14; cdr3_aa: CASSQYASGRAGELFF; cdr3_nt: TGTGCCAGCAGCCAGTACGCTAGCGGGAGGGCCGGGGAGCTGTTTTTT
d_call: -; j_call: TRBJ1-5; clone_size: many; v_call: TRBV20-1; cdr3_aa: CSANTAFNQPQHF; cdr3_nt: TGCAGTGCAAACACAGCGTTCAATCAGCCCCAGCATTTT
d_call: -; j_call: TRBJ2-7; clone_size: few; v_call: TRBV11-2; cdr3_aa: CASSLARTPYEQYF; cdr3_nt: TGTGCCAGCAGCTTAGCCCGGACTCCCTACGAGCAGTACTTC